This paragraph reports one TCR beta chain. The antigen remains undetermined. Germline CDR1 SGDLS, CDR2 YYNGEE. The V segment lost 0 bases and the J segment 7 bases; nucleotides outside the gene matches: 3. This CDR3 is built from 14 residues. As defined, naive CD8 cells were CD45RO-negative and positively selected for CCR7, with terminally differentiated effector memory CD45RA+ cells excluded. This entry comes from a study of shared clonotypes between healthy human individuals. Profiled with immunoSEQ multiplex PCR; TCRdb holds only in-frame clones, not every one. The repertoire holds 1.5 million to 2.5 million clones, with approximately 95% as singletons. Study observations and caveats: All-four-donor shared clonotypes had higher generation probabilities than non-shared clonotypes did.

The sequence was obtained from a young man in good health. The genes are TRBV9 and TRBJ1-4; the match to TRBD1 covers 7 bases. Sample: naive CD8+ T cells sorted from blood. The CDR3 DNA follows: TGTGCCAGCAGCGTAGGGGACAGCCTTGAAAAACTGTTTTTT. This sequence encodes CASSVGDSLEKLFF.